Presented here are 10 T cell receptor beta chains from one specimen sequenced in a study of T cells expressing NK-cell markers (TCRdb year 2020). The library was produced with 5' RACE. For sequencing, an Illumina HiSeq 2000 was employed. Following TCRdb reprocessing, every CDR3 protein sequence forms one entry, and DNA is not provided. The table kept for this sample lists 150,000 or so distinct CDR3 sequences. The ten biggest clones cover less than 20% of the sample. Sequencing was done on a sample of blood T cells: a sorted CD56 or NKG2C T cell subset, CD4+ or CD8+ T cells, or bulk PBMC T cells (not recorded which). Every receptor here comes from a woman between 18 and 70 years old in good health.

This chain joins TRBV5-1 and TRBJ2-7; TCRdb calls TRBD2, which cannot be checked without DNA. Germline V CDR1 and CDR2: SGHRS, YFSETQ. CDR3 length: 17 amino acids. CDR3 loop: CASSSGRLAGGSYEQYF.

The gene calls are TRBV12-3 or TRBV12-4 and TRBJ2-5; the D call of TRBD2 rests on TCRdb alone, since no DNA is present to check it. The CDR3 is made up of 14 amino acids. The CDR3 loop is CASSYLSGEETQYF.

This chain's CDR3 is CASSVGDNSPLHF. The chain is built from TRBV9 and TRBJ1-6. The CDR3 covers 13 residues. Germline V gene data show CDR1 as SGDLS and CDR2 as YYNGEE.

The rearrangement joins TRBV7-3 to TRBJ2-7; with no DNA, the TCRdb D assignment of TRBD1 cannot be verified. The length of the CDR3 is 15 residues. From germline, CDR1 is SGHTA and CDR2 FQGTGA. The CDR3 region is CASSLVCPYSYEQYF.

The chain links TRBV5-1 to TRBJ2-3; TCRdb returns TRBD1, unconfirmable since there is no DNA. Germline V CDR1 and CDR2: SGHRS, YFSETQ. The CDR3 covers 16 residues. The CDR3 sequence is CASSYGQGARSDTQYF.

The chain links TRBV5-1 to TRBJ2-7. Germline lookup yields CDR1 SGHRS and CDR2 YFSETQ. The CDR3 length is 15 residues. CDR3 residues: CASSLAGKVSGEQYF.

The rearrangement joins TRBV19 to TRBJ2-1; TCRdb's assignment of TRBD1 cannot be checked, as there is no DNA. The germline V gene has CDR1 LNHDA and CDR2 SQIVND (reference sequence). The CDR3 has 12 residues. CDR3 residues: CASSNYVHEQFF. Complete variable domain (other parts from reference TRBV19 and TRBJ2-1): DGGITQSPKYLFRKEGQNVTLSCEQNLNHDAMYWYRQDPGQGLRLIYYSQIVNDFQKGDIAEGYSVSREKKESFPLTVTSAQKNPTAFYLCASSNYVHEQFFGPGTRLTVL.

This chain joins TRBV3-1 and TRBJ1-3. Germline V gene lookup returns CDR1 LGHDT and CDR2 YNNKEL (reference sequence). The CDR3 is made up of 13 amino acids. CDR3 sequence: CASSQGSRNTIYF.

The chain uses TRBV7-2 and TRBJ2-3. There are 13 residues in the CDR3. Germline loops: CDR1 SGHTA, CDR2 FQGNSA. The CDR3 protein is CASSFSIADTQYF. Looking up the rest from reference TRBV7-2 and TRBJ2-3 gives the full variable domain: GAGVSQSPSNKVTEKGKDVELRCDPISGHTALYWYRQSLGQGLEFLIYFQGNSAPDKSGLPSDRFSAERTGGSVSTLTIQRTQQEDSAVYLCASSFSIADTQYFGPGTRLTVL.

V and J are TRBV7-3 and TRBJ2-1; TCRdb gives TRBD2 as the D gene, but with no DNA this cannot be confirmed. CDR1 is SGHTA, CDR2 FQGTGA, per germline. The CDR3 consists of 16 residues. The chain's CDR3 is CASSLNPAGLAHEQFF. The full variable domain, completed using reference TRBV7-3 and TRBJ2-1, is GAGVSQTPSNKVTEKGKYVELRCDPISGHTALYWYRQSLGQGPEFLIYFQGTGAADDSGLPNDRFFAVRPEGSVSTLKIQRTERGDSAVYLCASSLNPAGLAHEQFFGPGTRLTVL.